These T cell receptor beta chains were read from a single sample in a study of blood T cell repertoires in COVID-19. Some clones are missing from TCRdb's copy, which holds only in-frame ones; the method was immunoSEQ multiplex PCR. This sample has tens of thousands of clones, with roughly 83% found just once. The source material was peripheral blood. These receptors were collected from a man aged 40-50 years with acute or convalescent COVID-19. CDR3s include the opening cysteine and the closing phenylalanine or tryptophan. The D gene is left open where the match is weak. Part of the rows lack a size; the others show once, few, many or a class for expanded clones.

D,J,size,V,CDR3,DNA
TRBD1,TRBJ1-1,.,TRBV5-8,CASNFRQGNTEAFF,TGTGCCAGCAATTTCCGACAGGGAAACACTGAAGCTTTCTTT
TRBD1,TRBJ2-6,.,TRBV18,CASSPVGQGSGANVLTF,TGTGCCAGCTCACCGGTGGGACAGGGGTCCGGGGCCAACGTCCTGACTTTC
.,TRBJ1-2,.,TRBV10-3,CAISTGSEGYTF,TGTGCCATCAGTACAGGGTCTGAGGGCTACACCTTC
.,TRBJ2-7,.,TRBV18,CASSHPASSYEQYF,TGTGCCAGCTCACATCCAGCGAGCTCCTACGAGCAGTACTTC
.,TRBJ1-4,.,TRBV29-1,CSVEAGTNEKLFF,TGCAGCGTTGAGGCAGGTACTAATGAAAAACTGTTTTTT
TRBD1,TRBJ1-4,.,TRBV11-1,CASSRNGQGVGEKLFF,TGTGCCAGCAGCCGCAACGGACAGGGCGTTGGTGAAAAACTGTTTTTT
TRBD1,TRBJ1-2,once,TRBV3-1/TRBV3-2,CASSGQGYRGYTF,TGTGCCAGCAGCGGACAGGGTTATCGTGGCTACACCTTC
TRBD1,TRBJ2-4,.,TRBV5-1,CASSSTGTDKNIQYF,TGCGCCAGCAGTTCGACCGGGACAGATAAAAACATTCAGTACTTC
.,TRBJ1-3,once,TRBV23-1,CASTSTGTGNTIYF,TGCGCCAGCACGTCTACAGGGACTGGAAACACCATATATTTT
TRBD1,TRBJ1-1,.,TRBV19,CASRSTGGYNTEAFF,TGTGCCAGTAGATCGACAGGGGGCTATAACACTGAAGCTTTCTTT
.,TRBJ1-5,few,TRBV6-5,CASSPTGWGQPQHF,TGTGCCAGCAGTCCGACAGGATGGGGTCAGCCCCAGCATTTT
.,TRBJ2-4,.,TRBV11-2,CASSLLTQNIQYF,TGTGCCAGCAGCCTGTTGACTCAAAACATTCAGTACTTC
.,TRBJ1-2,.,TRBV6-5,CASSYSTRGIGHGYTF,TGTGCCAGCAGTTACTCGACAAGGGGAATTGGGCATGGCTACACCTTC
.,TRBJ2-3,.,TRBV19,CASSIDPVLRTDTQYF,TGTGCCAGTAGTATAGATCCAGTCTTACGCACAGATACGCAGTATTTT
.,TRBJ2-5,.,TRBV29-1,CSFGRGETQYF,TGCAGCTTCGGTCGCGGAGAGACCCAGTACTTC
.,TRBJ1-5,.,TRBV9,CASSVTRESTQHF,TGTGCCAGCAGCGTAACAAGGGAGTCGACCCAGCATTTT
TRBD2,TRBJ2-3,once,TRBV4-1,CASSQVDLAGAQDTQYF,TGCGCCAGCAGCCAAGTGGACTTAGCGGGAGCCCAAGATACGCAGTATTTT
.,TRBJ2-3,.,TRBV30,CAWTRGTDTQYF,TGTGCCTGGACCAGGGGCACAGATACGCAGTATTTT
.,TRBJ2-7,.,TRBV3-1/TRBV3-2,CASSQDSRFEQYF,TGTGCCAGCAGCCAAGATTCGAGGTTCGAGCAGTACTTC
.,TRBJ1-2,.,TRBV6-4,CASSAANNAGGYTF,TGTGCCAGCAGTGCGGCTAATAACGCAGGTGGCTACACCTTC
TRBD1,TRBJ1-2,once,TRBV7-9,CASSLVPGQGYGYTF,TGTGCCAGCAGCTTAGTCCCGGGACAGGGGTATGGCTACACCTTC
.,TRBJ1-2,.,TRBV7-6,CASSLGRAYGYTF,TGTGCCAGCAGCTTAGGGAGGGCTTATGGCTACACCTTC
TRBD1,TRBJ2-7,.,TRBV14,CASSQQTTPGQGPLEQYF,TGTGCCAGCAGCCAACAAACTACTCCGGGACAGGGCCCTCTCGAGCAGTACTTC
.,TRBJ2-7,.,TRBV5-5,CASSPDPSGEQYF,TGTGCCAGCAGCCCCGACCCCAGCGGCGAGCAGTACTTC
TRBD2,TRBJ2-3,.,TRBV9,CASSVAGGPTDTQYF,TGTGCCAGCAGCGTAGCGGGGGGACCCACAGATACGCAGTATTTT
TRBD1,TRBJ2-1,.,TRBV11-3,CASSLAAGTGSNEQFF,TGTGCCAGCAGCTTAGCAGCCGGGACAGGGAGCAATGAGCAGTTCTTC
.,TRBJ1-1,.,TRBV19,CASSIRGSSAFF,TGTGCCAGTAGTATCCGTGGGAGTAGTGCTTTCTTT
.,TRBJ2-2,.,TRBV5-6,CASSLMGLGTGELFF,TGTGCCAGCAGCTTGATGGGGCTAGGCACCGGGGAGCTGTTTTTT
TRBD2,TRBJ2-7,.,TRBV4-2,CASSTQTSGFSYEQYF,TGTGCCAGCAGCACCCAGACTAGCGGGTTCTCCTACGAGCAGTACTTC
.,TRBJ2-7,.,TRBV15,CATSREPGRSDWQYF,TGTGCCACCAGCAGAGAGCCAGGAAGGTCGGATTGGCAGTACTTC
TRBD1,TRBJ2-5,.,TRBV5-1,CASSSGQGNVGTQYF,TGCGCCAGCAGCTCGGGACAGGGTAATGTGGGCACCCAGTACTTC
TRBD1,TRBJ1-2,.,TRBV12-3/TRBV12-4,CASSLGQGAGYTF,TGTGCCAGCAGTTTAGGGCAGGGGGCTGGCTACACCTTC
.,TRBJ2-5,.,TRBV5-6,CASTYDTTQETQYF,TGTGCCAGCACCTATGACACGACCCAAGAGACCCAGTACTTC
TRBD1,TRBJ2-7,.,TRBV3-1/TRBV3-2,CASSQERDRGPYEQYF,TGTGCCAGCAGCCAAGAAAGGGACAGGGGGCCGTACGAGCAGTACTTC
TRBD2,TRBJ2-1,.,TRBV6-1,CASSEDSGSWNEQFF,TGTGCCAGCAGTGAAGATAGCGGGAGTTGGAATGAGCAGTTCTTC
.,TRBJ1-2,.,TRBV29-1,CSAINRDLGGYTF,TGCAGCGCTATTAACAGGGATCTGGGCGGCTACACCTTC
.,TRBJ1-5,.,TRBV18,CASSPGRDISPSIF,.
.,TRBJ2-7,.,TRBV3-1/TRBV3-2,CASSQTLAHEQYF,TGTGCCAGCAGCCAAACACTAGCACACGAGCAGTACTTC
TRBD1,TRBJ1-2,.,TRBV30,CAFKLDRGGYGYTF,TGTGCCTTTAAATTGGACAGGGGCGGCTATGGCTACACCTTC
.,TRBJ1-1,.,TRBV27,CASSLSVNTEAFF,TGTGCCAGCAGTTTATCCGTGAACACTGAAGCTTTCTTT
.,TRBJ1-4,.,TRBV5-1,CASSMDQGLGEEKLFF,TGCGCCAGCAGCATGGACCAGGGGCTGGGTGAGGAAAAACTGTTTTTT